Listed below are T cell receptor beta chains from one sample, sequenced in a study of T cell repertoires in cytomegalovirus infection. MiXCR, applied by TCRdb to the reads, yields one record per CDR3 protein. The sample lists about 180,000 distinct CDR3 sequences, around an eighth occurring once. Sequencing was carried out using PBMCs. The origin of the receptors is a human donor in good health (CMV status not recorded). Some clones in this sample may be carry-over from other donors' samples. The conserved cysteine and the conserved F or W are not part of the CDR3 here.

CDR3aa: ASTVMGQMNTEAF
v_gene: TRBV7-4
j_gene: TRBJ1-1

CDR3aa: ASSYGGVTGELF
v_gene: TRBV6-2/TRBV6-3
j_gene: TRBJ2-2

CDR3aa: ASKGGWRMNTEAF
v_gene: TRBV7-9
j_gene: TRBJ1-1

CDR3aa: ASSLTGEPYEQY
v_gene: TRBV5-1
j_gene: TRBJ2-7

CDR3aa: SASTGYGVSPLH
v_gene: TRBV20-1
j_gene: TRBJ1-6

CDR3aa: ASSANQGSGYT
v_gene: TRBV6-4
j_gene: TRBJ1-2

CDR3aa: ASSLRQEKYGKTIY
v_gene: TRBV7-2
j_gene: TRBJ1-3

CDR3aa: ASSLTLSGEQY
v_gene: TRBV13
j_gene: TRBJ2-7

CDR3aa: ASSPHSGRTGELF
v_gene: TRBV6-2/TRBV6-3
j_gene: TRBJ2-2

CDR3aa: ASSSQVGGHEQF
v_gene: TRBV6-5
j_gene: TRBJ2-1

CDR3aa: ASSDYQGDEAF
v_gene: TRBV2
j_gene: TRBJ1-1

CDR3aa: ASSLYAGGDYGYT
v_gene: TRBV7-9
j_gene: TRBJ1-2

CDR3aa: ASSYPLSGRGNEQF
v_gene: TRBV6-2/TRBV6-3
j_gene: TRBJ2-1

CDR3aa: ASSGETRNTEAF
v_gene: TRBV7-9
j_gene: TRBJ1-1

CDR3aa: ASSPMGRRNTGELF
v_gene: TRBV28
j_gene: TRBJ2-2

CDR3aa: ASSLAGGFYNEQF
v_gene: TRBV5-1
j_gene: TRBJ2-1

CDR3aa: ANSLGRTGEAF
v_gene: TRBV11-1
j_gene: TRBJ1-1

CDR3aa: ASSPYRGRGMNTEAF
v_gene: TRBV5-6
j_gene: TRBJ1-1

CDR3aa: ASSNILNTEAF
v_gene: TRBV28
j_gene: TRBJ1-1

CDR3aa: ASSPFRSTEAF
v_gene: TRBV7-2
j_gene: TRBJ1-1

CDR3aa: ASAKGGVGELF
v_gene: TRBV7-9
j_gene: TRBJ2-2

CDR3aa: SARRPGMNTEAF
v_gene: TRBV20-1
j_gene: TRBJ1-1

CDR3aa: ASRPRQDLYEQY
v_gene: TRBV6-2/TRBV6-3
j_gene: TRBJ2-7

CDR3aa: ASSLGGGGPDTQY
v_gene: TRBV5-1
j_gene: TRBJ2-3

CDR3aa: ASSPSWAGYQPQH
v_gene: TRBV7-2
j_gene: TRBJ1-5

CDR3aa: ASSFGAGYNEQF
v_gene: TRBV7-3
j_gene: TRBJ2-1

CDR3aa: ASSFSGSTGGELF
v_gene: TRBV7-9
j_gene: TRBJ2-2

CDR3aa: ASSQVNREEQY
v_gene: TRBV3-1
j_gene: TRBJ2-7

CDR3aa: ASSSPQGQGLSEQY
v_gene: TRBV5-1
j_gene: TRBJ2-7

CDR3aa: ASSLLQPNSPLH
v_gene: TRBV7-2
j_gene: TRBJ1-6

CDR3aa: ASSWARGNTEAF
v_gene: TRBV6-1
j_gene: TRBJ1-1

CDR3aa: ASTPGDRGQPQH
v_gene: TRBV7-2
j_gene: TRBJ1-5

CDR3aa: ASSLGQAQETQY
v_gene: TRBV7-9
j_gene: TRBJ2-5

CDR3aa: ASSFGQASYGYT
v_gene: TRBV12-3/TRBV12-4
j_gene: TRBJ1-2

CDR3aa: SVGGGLREEQF
v_gene: TRBV29-1
j_gene: TRBJ2-1

CDR3aa: ASGAGARTDTQY
v_gene: TRBV12-5
j_gene: TRBJ2-3

CDR3aa: SARWVAGETQY
v_gene: TRBV20-1
j_gene: TRBJ2-5

CDR3aa: ASSYSGQTNTGELF
v_gene: TRBV12-3/TRBV12-4
j_gene: TRBJ2-2

CDR3aa: ASSFSPGYEQY
v_gene: TRBV11-1
j_gene: TRBJ2-7

CDR3aa: ASSLVRSGRDYGYT
v_gene: TRBV11-2
j_gene: TRBJ1-2

CDR3aa: ASSPQGLGLTDEQF
v_gene: TRBV18
j_gene: TRBJ2-1

CDR3aa: AISEGQGNTEAF
v_gene: TRBV10-3
j_gene: TRBJ1-1

CDR3aa: ASSFQSVTYEQY
v_gene: TRBV7-6
j_gene: TRBJ2-7